Detailed here is one T cell receptor beta chain. With V trimmed by 11 bases and J by 2 bases, 5 bases remained unmatched. CDR3 size: 12 residues. The data stem from a study of blood T cell repertoires in COVID-19. Seattle-derived patients entered the study during active infection and were followed longitudinally. Assay: immunoSEQ multiplex PCR; the TCRdb copy retains only in-frame clones and omits some. Counted here are approximately 250,000 clones, about 90% occurring once; the ten biggest clones make up roughly 10%. The rearrangement joins TRBV12-3 or TRBV12-4 to TRBJ2-7, with 8 bases matching TRBD1. The origin of this receptor is a woman in her 70s with COVID-19, enrolled during active disease. Sequencing input: peripheral blood. The CDR3 DNA reads as TGTGCCGCCGGGACAGGACCCTACGAGCAGTACTTC. Translated, it gives CAAGTGPYEQYF.